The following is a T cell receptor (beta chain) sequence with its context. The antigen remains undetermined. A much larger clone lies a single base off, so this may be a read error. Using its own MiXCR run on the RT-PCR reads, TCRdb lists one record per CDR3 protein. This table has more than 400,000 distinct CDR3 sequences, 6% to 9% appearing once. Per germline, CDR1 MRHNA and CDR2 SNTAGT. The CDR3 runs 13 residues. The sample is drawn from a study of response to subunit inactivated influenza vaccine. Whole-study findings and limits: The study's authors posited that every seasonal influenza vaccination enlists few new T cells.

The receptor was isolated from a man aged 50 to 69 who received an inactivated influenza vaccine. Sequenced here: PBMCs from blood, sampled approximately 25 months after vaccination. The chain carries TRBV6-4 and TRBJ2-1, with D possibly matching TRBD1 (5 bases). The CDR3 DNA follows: TGTGCCAGCTGTGAAGTTAGGGGCAATGAGCAGTTCTTC. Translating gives CASCEVRGNEQFF.